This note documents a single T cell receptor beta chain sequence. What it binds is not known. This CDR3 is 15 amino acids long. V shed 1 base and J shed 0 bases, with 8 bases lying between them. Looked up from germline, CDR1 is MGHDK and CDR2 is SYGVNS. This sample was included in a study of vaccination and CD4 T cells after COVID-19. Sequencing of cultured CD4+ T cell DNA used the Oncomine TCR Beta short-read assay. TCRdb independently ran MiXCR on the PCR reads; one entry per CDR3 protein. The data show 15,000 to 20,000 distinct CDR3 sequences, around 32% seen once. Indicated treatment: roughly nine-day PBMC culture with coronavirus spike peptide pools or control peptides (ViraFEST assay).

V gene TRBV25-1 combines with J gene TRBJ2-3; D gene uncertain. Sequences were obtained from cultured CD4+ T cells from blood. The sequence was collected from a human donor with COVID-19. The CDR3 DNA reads TGTGCCAGCAGTGAATCCCAGCATAGCACAGATACGCAGTATTTT. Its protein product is CASSESQHSTDTQYF. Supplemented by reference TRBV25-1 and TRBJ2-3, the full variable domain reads EADIYQTPRYLVIGTGKKITLECSQTMGHDKMYWYQQDPGMELHLIHYSYGVNSTEKGDLSSESTVSRIRTEHFPLTLESARPSHTSQYLCASSESQHSTDTQYFGPGTRLTVL.